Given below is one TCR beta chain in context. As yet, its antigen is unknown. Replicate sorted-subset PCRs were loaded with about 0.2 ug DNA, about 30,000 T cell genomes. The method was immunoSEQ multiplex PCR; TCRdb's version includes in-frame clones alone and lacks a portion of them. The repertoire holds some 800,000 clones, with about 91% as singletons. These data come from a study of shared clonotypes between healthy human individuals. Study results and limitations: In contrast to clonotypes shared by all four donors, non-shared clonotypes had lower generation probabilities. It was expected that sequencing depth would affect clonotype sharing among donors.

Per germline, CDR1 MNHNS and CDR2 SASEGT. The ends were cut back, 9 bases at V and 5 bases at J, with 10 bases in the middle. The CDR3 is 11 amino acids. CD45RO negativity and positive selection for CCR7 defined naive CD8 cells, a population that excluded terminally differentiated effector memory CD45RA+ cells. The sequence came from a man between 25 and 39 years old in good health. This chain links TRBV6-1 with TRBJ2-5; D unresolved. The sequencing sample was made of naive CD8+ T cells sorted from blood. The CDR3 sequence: CASPSLETQYF. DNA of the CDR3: TGTGCCAGTCCGAGCTTGGAGACCCAGTACTTC.